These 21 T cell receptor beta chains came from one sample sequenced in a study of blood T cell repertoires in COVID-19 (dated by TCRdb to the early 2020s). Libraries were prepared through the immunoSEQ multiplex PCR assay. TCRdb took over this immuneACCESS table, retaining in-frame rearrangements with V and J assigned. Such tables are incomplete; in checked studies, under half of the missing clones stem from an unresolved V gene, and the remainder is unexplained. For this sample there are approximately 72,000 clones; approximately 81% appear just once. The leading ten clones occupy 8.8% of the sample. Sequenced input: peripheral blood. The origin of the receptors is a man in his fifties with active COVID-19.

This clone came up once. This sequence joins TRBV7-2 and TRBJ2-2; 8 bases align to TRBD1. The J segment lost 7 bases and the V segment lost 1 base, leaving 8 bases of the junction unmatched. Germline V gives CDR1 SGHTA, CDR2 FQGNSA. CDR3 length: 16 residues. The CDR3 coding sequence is TGTGCCAGCAGCTTAGGGACGGACAGGGAGCACGGGGAGCTGTTTTTT. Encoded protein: CASSLGTDREHGELFF.

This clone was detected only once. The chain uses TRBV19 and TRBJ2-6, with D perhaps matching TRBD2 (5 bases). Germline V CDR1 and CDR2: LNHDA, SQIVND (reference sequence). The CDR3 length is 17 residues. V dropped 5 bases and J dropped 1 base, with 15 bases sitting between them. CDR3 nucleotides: TGTGCCAGTAGTCAATCCGGGGTAAATTCTGGGGCCAACGTCCTGACTTTC. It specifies CASSQSGVNSGANVLTF.

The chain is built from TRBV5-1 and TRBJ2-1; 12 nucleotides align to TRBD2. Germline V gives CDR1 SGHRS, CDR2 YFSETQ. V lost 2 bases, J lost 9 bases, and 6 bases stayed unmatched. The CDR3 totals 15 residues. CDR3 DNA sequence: TGCGCCAGCAGCTTTCTAGCGGGGGGGCTGGGTGAGCAGTTCTTC. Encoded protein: CASSFLAGGLGEQFF.

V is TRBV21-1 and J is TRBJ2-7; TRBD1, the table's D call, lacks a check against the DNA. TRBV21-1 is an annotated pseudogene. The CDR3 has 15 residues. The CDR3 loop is CASSKVYRGRNEQYF. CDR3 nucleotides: TGTGCCAGCAGCAAAGTGTACAGGGGGAGGAACGAGCAGTACTTC.

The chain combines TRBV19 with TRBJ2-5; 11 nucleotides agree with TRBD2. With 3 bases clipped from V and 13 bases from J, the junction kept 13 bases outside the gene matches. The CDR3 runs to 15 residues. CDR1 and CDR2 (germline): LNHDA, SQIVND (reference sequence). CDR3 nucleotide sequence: TGTGCCAGTAGTATCGGGACTAGCGGTTCTTTCGCGACGTACTTC. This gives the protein CASSIGTSGSFATYF.

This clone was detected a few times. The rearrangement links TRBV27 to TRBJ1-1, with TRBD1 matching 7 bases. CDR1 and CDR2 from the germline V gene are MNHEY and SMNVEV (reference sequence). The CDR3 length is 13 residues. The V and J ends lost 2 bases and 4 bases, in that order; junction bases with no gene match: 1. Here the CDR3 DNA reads TGTGCCAGCAGTTTAGGGACAGTCACTGAAGCTTTCTTT. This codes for CASSLGTVTEAFF.

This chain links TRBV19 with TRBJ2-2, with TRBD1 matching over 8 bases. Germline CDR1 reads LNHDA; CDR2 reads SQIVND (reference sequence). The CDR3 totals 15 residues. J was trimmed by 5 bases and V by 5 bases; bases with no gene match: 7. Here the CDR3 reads CASSPRTGTTGELFF. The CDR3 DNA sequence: TGTGCCAGTAGTCCCCGGACAGGGACGACCGGGGAGCTGTTTTTT.

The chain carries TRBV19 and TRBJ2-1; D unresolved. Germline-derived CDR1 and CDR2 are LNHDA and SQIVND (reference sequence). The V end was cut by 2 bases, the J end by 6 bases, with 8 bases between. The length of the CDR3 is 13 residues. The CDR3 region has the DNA TGTGCCAGTAGTATAAGAGGTGCCAATGAGCAGTTCTTC. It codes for CASSIRGANEQFF. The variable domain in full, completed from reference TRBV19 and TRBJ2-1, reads DGGITQSPKYLFRKEGQNVTLSCEQNLNHDAMYWYRQDPGQGLRLIYYSQIVNDFQKGDIAEGYSVSREKKESFPLTVTSAQKNPTAFYLCASSIRGANEQFFGPGTRLTVL.

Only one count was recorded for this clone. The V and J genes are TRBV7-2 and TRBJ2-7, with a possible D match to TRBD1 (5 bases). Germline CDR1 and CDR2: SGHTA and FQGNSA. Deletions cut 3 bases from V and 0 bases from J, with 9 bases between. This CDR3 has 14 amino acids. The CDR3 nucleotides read TGTGCCAGCAGCTTCCGACAGAACTCCTACGAGCAGTACTTC. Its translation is CASSFRQNSYEQYF.

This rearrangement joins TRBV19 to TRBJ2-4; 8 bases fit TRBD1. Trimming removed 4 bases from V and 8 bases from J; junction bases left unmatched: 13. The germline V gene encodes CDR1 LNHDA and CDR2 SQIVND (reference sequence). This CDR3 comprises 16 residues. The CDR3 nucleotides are TGTGCCAGTAGTAACCCCCCGACAGGGGTTCGGGACATTCAGTACTTC. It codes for CASSNPPTGVRDIQYF.

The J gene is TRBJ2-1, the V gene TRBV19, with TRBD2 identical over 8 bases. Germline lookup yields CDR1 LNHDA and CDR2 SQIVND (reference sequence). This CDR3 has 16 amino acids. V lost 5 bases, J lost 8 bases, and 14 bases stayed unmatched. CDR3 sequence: CASSRSGTRYFHEQFF. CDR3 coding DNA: TGTGCCAGTAGTCGCTCCGGGACTAGATATTTCCATGAGCAGTTCTTC.

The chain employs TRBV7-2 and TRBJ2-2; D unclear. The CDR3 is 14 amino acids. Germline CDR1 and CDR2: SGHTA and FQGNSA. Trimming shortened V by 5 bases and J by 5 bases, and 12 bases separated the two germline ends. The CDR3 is CASSPSLSTGELFF. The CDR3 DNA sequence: TGTGCCAGCAGCCCTAGTCTTTCAACCGGGGAGCTGTTTTTT.

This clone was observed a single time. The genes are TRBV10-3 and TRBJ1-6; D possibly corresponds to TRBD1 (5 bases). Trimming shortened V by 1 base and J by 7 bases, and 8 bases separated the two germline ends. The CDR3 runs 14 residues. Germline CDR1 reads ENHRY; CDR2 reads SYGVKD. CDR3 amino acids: CAISELAGNSPLHF. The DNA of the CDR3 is TGTGCCATCAGTGAGTTGGCAGGGAATTCACCCCTCCACTTT.

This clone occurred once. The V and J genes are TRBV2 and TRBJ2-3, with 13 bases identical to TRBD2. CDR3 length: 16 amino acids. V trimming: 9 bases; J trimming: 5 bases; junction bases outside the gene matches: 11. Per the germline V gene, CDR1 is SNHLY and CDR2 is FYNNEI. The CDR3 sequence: CAREGLAGSGGDTQYF. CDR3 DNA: TGTGCCAGAGAGGGACTAGCGGGGAGTGGTGGAGATACGCAGTATTTT.

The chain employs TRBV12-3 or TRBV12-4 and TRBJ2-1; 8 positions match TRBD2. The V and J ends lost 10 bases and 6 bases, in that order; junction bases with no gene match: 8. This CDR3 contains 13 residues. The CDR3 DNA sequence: TGTGCCACATTCGGCCTAGCGGGCAATGAGCAGTTCTTC. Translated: CATFGLAGNEQFF.

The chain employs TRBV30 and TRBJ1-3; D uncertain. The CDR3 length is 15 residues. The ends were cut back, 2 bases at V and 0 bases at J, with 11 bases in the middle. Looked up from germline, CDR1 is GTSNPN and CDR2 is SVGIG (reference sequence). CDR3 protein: CAWSPGTLSGNTIYF. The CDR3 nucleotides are TGTGCCTGGAGTCCAGGAACTCTCTCTGGAAACACCATATATTTT.

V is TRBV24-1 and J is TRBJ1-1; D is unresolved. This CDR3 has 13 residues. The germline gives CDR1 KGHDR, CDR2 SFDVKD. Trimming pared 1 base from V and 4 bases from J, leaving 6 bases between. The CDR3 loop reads CATSDLRGTEAFF. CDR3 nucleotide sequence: TGTGCCACCAGTGATTTAAGAGGCACTGAAGCTTTCTTT.

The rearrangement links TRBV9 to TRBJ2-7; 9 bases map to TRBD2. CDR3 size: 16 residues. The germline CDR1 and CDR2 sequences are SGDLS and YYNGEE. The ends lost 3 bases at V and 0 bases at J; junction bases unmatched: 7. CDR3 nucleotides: TGTGCCAGCAGCGGGCCCGGGACTAGCTTCTCCTACGAGCAGTACTTC. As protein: CASSGPGTSFSYEQYF.

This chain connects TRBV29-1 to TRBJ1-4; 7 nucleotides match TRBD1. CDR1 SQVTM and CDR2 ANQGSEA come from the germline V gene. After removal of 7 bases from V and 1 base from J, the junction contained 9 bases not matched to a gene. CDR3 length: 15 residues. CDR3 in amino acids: CSGTQGSLTNEKLFF. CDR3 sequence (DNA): TGCAGCGGAACACAGGGGAGCTTAACTAATGAAAAACTGTTTTTT.

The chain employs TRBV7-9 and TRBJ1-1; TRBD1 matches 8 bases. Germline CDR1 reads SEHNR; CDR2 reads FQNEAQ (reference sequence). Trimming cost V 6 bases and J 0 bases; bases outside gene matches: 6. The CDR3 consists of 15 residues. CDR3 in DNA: TGTGCCAGCAGGGATCGGACAGGGCTGAACACTGAAGCTTTCTTT. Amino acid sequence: CASRDRTGLNTEAFF.

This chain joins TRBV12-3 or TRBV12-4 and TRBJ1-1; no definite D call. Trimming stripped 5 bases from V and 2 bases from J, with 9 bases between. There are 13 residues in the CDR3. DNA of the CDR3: TGTGCCAGCAGTATACAGCATAACACTGAAGCTTTCTTT. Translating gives CASSIQHNTEAFF.